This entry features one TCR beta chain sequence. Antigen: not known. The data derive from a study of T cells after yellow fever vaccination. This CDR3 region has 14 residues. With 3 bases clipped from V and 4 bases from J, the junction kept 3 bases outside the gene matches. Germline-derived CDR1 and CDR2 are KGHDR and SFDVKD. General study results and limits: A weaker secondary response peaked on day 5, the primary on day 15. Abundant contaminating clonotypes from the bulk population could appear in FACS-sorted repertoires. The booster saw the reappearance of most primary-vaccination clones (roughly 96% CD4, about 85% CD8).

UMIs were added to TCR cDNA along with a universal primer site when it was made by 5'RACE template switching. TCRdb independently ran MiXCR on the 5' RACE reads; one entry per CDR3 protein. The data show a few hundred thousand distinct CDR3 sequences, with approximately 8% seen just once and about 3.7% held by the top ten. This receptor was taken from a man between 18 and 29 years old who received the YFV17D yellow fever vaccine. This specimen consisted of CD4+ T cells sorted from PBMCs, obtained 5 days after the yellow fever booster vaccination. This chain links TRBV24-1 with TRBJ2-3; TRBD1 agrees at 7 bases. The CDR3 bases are TGTGCCACCAGTGATCCGGGACAGTCAGATACGCAGTATTTT. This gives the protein CATSDPGQSDTQYF.